A single TCR beta chain is shown here with its context. This sample is part of a study of T-cell memory formation after mild COVID-19. MiXCR was run by TCRdb on the 5' RACE reads, yielding one entry per CDR3 protein. The profile shows 450,000 or so distinct CDR3 sequences, roughly 25% of them singletons. Germline values: CDR1 SGHTA, CDR2 FQGNSA. This CDR3 comprises 12 residues. V lost 10 bases and J lost 5, with 13 bases in between. This sequence was found in an adult woman who had mild COVID-19 (a few samples of this study predate the infection). Cell type and time point are not known. Source material: PBMCs or a T cell subset sorted from them (not recorded which). The gene calls are TRBV7-2 and TRBJ2-3; D ambiguous. The DNA for the CDR3 is TGTGCCACCTCCAATCCCCGAGATACGCAGTATTTT. Its protein product is CATSNPRDTQYF.